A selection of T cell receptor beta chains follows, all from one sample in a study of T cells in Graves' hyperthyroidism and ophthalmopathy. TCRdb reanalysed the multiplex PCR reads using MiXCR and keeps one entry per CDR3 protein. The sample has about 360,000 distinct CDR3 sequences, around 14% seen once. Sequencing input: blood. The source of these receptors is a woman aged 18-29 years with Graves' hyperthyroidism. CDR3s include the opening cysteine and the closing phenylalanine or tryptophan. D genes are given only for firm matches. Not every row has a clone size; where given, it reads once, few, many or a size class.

CSATADRANQPQHF	TGCAGTGCCACAGCAGACAGGGCCAATCAGCCCCAGCATTTT	TRBV20-1	TRBD1	TRBJ1-5	.
CASSYKGAGRASNEKLFF	TGTGCCAGCAGTTACAAAGGGGCAGGGCGCGCATCTAATGAAAAACTGTTTTTT	TRBV6-6	.	TRBJ1-4	few
CASSPSGGRYNEQFF	TGTGCCAGCAGCCCTAGCGGGGGACGTTACAATGAGCAGTTCTTC	TRBV5-4	TRBD2	TRBJ2-1	.
CASSQRTGGEKLFF	TGTGCCAGCAGCCAAAGAACAGGGGGAGAAAAACTGTTTTTT	TRBV3-1	TRBD1	TRBJ1-4	few
CSARDPGGGGFYNEQFF	TGCAGTGCTAGAGATCCGGGAGGCGGGGGATTCTACAATGAGCAGTTCTTC	TRBV20-1	TRBD2	TRBJ2-1	many
CAISDLGYNEQFF	TGTGCCATCAGTGACCTCGGCTACAATGAGCAGTTCTTC	TRBV10-3	.	TRBJ2-1	.
CASSVLGAAYNEQFF	TGTGCCAGCAGCGTATTGGGGGCCGCTTACAATGAGCAGTTCTTC	TRBV9	.	TRBJ2-1	.
CATSASSSYNEQFF	TGTGCCACTTCGGCCTCGAGCTCCTACAATGAGCAGTTCTTC	TRBV7-2	.	TRBJ2-1	many
CASSPILDGPTF	TGCGCCAGCAGCCCAATATTGGACGGTCCTACCTTC	TRBV4-1	.	TRBJ1-2	.
CSAPPLSLSYDEQFF	TGCAGTGCCCCCCCCCTATCACTTTCCTACGATGAGCAGTTCTTC	TRBV20-1	.	TRBJ2-1	.
CASRLMDSTYEQYF	TGTGCCAGCAGACTTATGGACAGCACCTACGAGCAGTACTTC	TRBV12-3/TRBV12-4	.	TRBJ2-7	medium-sized
CASTFDRLDEAFF	TGTGCCAGTACATTCGACAGACTGGATGAAGCTTTCTTT	TRBV19	.	TRBJ1-1	many
CASSSVAGGYNEQFF	TGTGCCAGCAGCTCCGTAGCGGGGGGATACAATGAGCAGTTCTTC	TRBV11-2	TRBD2	TRBJ2-1	many
CASSPKSGQGNYEQYF	TGTGCCAGCTCACCAAAATCGGGACAGGGTAACTACGAGCAGTACTTC	TRBV18	TRBD1	TRBJ2-7	.
CAWSRPRQGARSTEAFF	TGTGCCTGGAGTAGGCCCCGCCAGGGGGCAAGGAGCACTGAAGCTTTCTTT	TRBV30	TRBD1	TRBJ1-1	many
CASSSFDTYTDTQYF	TGTGCCAGCAGTTCTTTCGACACGTATACAGATACGCAGTATTTT	TRBV6-5	.	TRBJ2-3	.
CAIGTTSYNEQFF	TGTGCCATAGGGACTACATCCTACAATGAGCAGTTCTTC	TRBV10-3	TRBD2	TRBJ2-1	.
CASRAGTVGGNTIYF	TGTGCCAGCAGGGCTGGGACAGTAGGAGGAAACACCATATATTTT	TRBV2	TRBD1	TRBJ1-3	many
CASSTWDRGVYGYTF	TGTGCCAGCAGCACCTGGGACAGGGGTGTTTATGGCTACACCTTC	TRBV7-2	TRBD1	TRBJ1-2	many
CASSLESGLETQYF	TGTGCCAGCAGCTTAGAATCGGGGTTGGAGACCCAGTACTTC	TRBV7-9	.	TRBJ2-5	many
CATSREGDPIHVGEQFF	TGTGCCACCAGCAGAGAGGGGGACCCGATCCACGTCGGTGAGCAGTTCTTC	TRBV15	.	TRBJ2-1	many
CSAAINRVDEQYF	TGCAGCGCGGCCATAAACAGGGTCGACGAGCAGTACTTC	TRBV29-1	.	TRBJ2-7	many
CASSEDYSRAQYF	TGTGCCAGCAGTGAAGACTACTCCCGGGCCCAGTACTTC	TRBV6-1	.	TRBJ2-5	few